Included here is one TCR beta chain sequence, with context. The same CDR3 also results from other DNA sequences found in this sample. Germline V gene sequence: CDR1 SGDLS, CDR2 YYNGEE. The CDR3 loop spans 14 amino acids. Trimming at V came to 2 bases and at J to 2 bases, leaving 3 bases not matched to a gene. The entry originates in a study of blood T cell repertoires in COVID-19. Overall study context: The United States, Italy and Spain provided the acute and convalescent COVID-19 samples.

The repertoire was sequenced with immunoSEQ multiplex PCR; TCRdb's copy has only in-frame clones and lacks some. The table shows under 200,000 clones, with roughly 72% occurring only once. The chain combines TRBV9 with TRBJ1-2, with 7 bases that match TRBD1. Sequencing was done on a sample of peripheral blood. The receptor was isolated from an elderly woman with acute or convalescent COVID-19. The CDR3 sequence: CASSVGTENYGYTF. CDR3 DNA sequence: TGTGCCAGCAGCGTTGGGACAGAGAACTATGGCTACACCTTC.